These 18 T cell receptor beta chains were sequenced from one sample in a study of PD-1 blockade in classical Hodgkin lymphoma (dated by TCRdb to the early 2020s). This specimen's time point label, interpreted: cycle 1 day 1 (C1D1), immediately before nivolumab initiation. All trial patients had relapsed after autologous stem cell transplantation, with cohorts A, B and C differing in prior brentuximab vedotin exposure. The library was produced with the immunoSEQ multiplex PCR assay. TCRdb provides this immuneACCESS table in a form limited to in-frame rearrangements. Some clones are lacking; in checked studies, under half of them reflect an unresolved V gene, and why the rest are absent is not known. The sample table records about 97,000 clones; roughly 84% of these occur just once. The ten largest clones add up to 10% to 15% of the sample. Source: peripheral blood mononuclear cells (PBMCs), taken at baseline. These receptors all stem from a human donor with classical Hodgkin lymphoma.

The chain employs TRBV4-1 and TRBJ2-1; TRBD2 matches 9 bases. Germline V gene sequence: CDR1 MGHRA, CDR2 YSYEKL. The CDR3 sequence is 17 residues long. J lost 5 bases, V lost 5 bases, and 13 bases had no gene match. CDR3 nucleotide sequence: TGCGCCAGCAGCGCGAGTGGCCTCCTAGCGGGGAACAATGAGCAGTTCTTC. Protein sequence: CASSASGLLAGNNEQFF.

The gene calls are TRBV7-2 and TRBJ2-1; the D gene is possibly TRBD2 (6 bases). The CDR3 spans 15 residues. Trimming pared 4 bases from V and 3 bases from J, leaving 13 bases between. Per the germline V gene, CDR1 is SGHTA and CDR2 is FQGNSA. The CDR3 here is CASSYSGYNYNEQFF. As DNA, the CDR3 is TGTGCCAGCAGCTATAGCGGATACAACTACAATGAGCAGTTCTTC.

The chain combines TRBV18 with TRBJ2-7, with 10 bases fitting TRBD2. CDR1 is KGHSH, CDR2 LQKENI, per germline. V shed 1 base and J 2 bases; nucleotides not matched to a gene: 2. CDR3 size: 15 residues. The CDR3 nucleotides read TGTGCCAGCTCACCACGGACTAGCGGTCCCTACGAGCAGTACTTC. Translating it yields CASSPRTSGPYEQYF.

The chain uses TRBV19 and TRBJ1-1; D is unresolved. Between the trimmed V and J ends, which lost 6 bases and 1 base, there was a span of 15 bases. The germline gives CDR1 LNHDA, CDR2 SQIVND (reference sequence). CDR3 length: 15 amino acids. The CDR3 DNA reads TGTGCCAGTAGGTCGGGGTCCGGAAAGAACACTGAAGCTTTCTTT. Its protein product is CASRSGSGKNTEAFF.

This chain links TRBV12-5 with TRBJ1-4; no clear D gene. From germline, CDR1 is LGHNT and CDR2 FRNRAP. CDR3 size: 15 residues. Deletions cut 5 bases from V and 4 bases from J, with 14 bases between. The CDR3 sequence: CASGPTDGRNEKLFF. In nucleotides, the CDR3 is TGTGCTAGTGGTCCAACCGACGGACGTAATGAAAAACTGTTTTTT. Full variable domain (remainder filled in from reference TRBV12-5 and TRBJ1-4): DARVTQTPRHKVTEMGQEVTMRCQPILGHNTVFWYRQTMMQGLELLAYFRNRAPLDDSGMPKDRFSAEMPDATLATLKIQPSEPRDSAVYFCASGPTDGRNEKLFFGSGTQLSVL.

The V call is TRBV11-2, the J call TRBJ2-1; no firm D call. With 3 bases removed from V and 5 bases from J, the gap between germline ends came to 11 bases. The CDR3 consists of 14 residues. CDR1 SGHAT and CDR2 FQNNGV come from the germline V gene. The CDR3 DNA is TGTGCCAGCAGCTTGGAGACTGTAAACAATGAGCAGTTCTTC. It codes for CASSLETVNNEQFF. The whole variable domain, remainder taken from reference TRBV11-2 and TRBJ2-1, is EAGVAQSPRYKIIEKRQSVAFWCNPISGHATLYWYQQILGQGPKLLIQFQNNGVVDDSQLPKDRFSAERLKGVDSTLKIQPAKLEDSAVYLCASSLETVNNEQFFGPGTRLTVL.

CDR3 nucleotide sequence: TGTGCCAGCAGCCTCACCGGCGGTACCTACGAGCAGTACTTC. This sequence encodes CASSLTGGTYEQYF. The genes are TRBV5-5 and TRBJ2-7; D is unresolved. The CDR3 loop spans 14 amino acids. From germline, CDR1 is SGHKS and CDR2 YYEKEE (reference sequence). V was trimmed by 4 bases and J by 2 bases, leaving 13 bases between them.

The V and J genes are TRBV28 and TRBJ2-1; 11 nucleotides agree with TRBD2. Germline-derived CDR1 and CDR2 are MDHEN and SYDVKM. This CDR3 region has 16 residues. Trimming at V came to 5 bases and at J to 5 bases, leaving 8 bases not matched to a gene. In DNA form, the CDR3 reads TGTGCCAGCAGTGTAGAACTAGCGGGAGTTGACAATGAGCAGTTCTTC. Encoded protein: CASSVELAGVDNEQFF.

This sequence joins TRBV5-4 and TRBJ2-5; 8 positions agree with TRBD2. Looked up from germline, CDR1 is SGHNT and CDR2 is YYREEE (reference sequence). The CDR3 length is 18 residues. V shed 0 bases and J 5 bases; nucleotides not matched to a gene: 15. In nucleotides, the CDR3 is TGTGCCAGCAGCTTGGGACCTCCGGGGGCGGGAGGAGGGGAGACCCAGTACTTC. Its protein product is CASSLGPPGAGGGETQYF. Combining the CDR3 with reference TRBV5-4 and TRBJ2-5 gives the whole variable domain ETGVTQSPTHLIKTRGQQVTLRCSSQSGHNTVSWYQQALGQGPQFIFQYYREEENGRGNFPPRFSGLQFPNYSSELNVNALELDDSALYLCASSLGPPGAGGGETQYFGPGTRLLVL.

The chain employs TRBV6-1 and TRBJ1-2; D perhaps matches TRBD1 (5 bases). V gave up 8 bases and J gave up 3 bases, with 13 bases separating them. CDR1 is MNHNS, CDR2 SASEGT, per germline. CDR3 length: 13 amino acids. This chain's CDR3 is CASRGASYYGYTF. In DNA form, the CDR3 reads TGTGCCAGCCGTGGGGCGTCGTACTATGGCTACACCTTC.

In DNA form, the CDR3 reads TGTGCCAGCAGCGACACTAGTTACAATGAGCAGTTCTTC. This translates into CASSDTSYNEQFF. V usage is TRBV7-3 and J usage is TRBJ2-1, with D possibly matching TRBD2 (5 bases). This CDR3 is built from 13 residues. The germline V gene has CDR1 SGHTA and CDR2 FQGTGA. The ends were cut back, 5 bases at V and 4 bases at J, with 9 bases in the middle.

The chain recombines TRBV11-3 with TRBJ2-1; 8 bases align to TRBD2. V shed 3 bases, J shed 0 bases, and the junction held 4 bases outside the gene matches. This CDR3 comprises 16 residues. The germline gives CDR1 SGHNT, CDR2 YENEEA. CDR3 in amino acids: CASSLISGDSYNEQFF. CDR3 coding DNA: TGTGCCAGCAGCTTGATTAGCGGGGACTCCTACAATGAGCAGTTCTTC.

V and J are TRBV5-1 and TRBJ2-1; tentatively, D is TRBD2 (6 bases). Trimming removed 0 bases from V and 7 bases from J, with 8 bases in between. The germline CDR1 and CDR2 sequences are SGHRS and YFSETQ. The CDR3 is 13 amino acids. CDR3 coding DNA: TGCGCCAGCAGCTTGGGTGCGGGAAATGAGCAGTTCTTC. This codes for CASSLGAGNEQFF.

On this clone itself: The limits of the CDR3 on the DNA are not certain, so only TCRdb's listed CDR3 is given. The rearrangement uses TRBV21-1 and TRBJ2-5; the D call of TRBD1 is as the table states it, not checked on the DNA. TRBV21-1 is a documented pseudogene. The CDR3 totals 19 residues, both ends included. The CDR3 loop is CASSNFARGTGRRGYEQYF.

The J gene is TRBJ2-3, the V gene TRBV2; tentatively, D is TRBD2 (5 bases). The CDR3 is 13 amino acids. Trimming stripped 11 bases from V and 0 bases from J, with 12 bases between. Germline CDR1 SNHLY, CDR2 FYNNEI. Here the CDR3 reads CACVAGSTDTQYF. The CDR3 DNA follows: TGTGCCTGCGTGGCGGGTAGCACAGATACGCAGTATTTT.

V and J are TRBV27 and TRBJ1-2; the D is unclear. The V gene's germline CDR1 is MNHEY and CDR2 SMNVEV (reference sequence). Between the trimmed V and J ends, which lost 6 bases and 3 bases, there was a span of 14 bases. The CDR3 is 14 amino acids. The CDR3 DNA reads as TGTGCCAGCAGCCGTTCGACCGGGGACTATGGCTACACCTTC. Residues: CASSRSTGDYGYTF.

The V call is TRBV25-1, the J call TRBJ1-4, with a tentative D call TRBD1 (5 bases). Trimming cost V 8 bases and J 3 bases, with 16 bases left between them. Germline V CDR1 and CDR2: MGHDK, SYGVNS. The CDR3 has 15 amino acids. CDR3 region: CASEDLGTANEKLFF. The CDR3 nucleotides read TGTGCCAGCGAAGACTTGGGGACGGCTAATGAAAAACTGTTTTTT.

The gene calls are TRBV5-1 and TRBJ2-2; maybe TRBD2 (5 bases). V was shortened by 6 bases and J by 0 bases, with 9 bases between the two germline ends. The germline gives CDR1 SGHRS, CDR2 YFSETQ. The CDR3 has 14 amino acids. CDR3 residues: CASTLGANTGELFF. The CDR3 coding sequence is TGCGCCAGCACCCTCGGGGCGAACACCGGGGAGCTGTTTTTT.